The 21 T cell receptor beta chains below come from one sample, sequenced in a study of T cells after yellow fever vaccination. Each CDR3 protein gets one entry after TCRdb re-called the 5' RACE reads with MiXCR. The data show hundreds of thousands of distinct CDR3 sequences, roughly 19% seen once. The sample here was PBMCs, taken 15 days after the yellow fever booster vaccination. The receptors come from a man under 40 who received the YFV17D yellow fever vaccine.

The gene calls are TRBV15 and TRBJ2-5; TRBD2 agrees at 11 bases. Per germline, CDR1 LNHNV and CDR2 YYDKDF (reference sequence). J lost 5 bases, V lost 0 bases, and 5 bases had no gene match. The CDR3 is 16 amino acids. Here the CDR3 DNA reads TGTGCCACCAGCAGAGACCTACTAGCGGGAGTTGAGACCCAGTACTTC. Amino acid sequence: CATSRDLLAGVETQYF. The variable domain in full, with the rest retrieved from reference TRBV15 and TRBJ2-5, is DAMVIQNPRYQVTQFGKPVTLSCSQTLNHNVMYWYQQKSSQAPKLLFHYYDKDFNNEADTPDNFQSRRPNTSFCFLDIRSPGLGDTAMYLCATSRDLLAGVETQYFGPGTRLLVL.

Ten or more counts support this clonotype. The chain links TRBV6-4 to TRBJ1-4; TRBD1 is a possible D gene (6 bases). The V gene's germline CDR1 is MRHNA and CDR2 SNTAGT. CDR3 length: 15 amino acids. Trimming took off 3 bases at V and 3 bases at J, with 11 bases between the two ends. The CDR3 DNA follows: TGTGCCAGCAGTGAATTTGGGGGGCCTAATGAAAAACTGTTTTTT. Translated, it gives CASSEFGGPNEKLFF.

The chain uses TRBV12-3 or TRBV12-4 and TRBJ2-1; D remains ambiguous. Trimming took off 7 bases at V and 8 bases at J, with 9 bases between the two ends. The CDR3 extends over 11 amino acids. CDR3 residues: CASTLGYEQFF. The DNA for the CDR3 is TGTGCCAGCACCCTGGGGTATGAGCAGTTCTTC.

The genes are TRBV5-1 and TRBJ2-5; perhaps D is TRBD1 or TRBD2 (5 bases each). V was clipped by 4 bases and J by 1 base, with 14 bases between them. CDR3 length: 15 amino acids. The germline V gene has CDR1 SGHRS and CDR2 YFSETQ. The CDR3 nucleotides are TGCGCCAGCAGCAACGGGGCCCTCAGCCAAGAGACCCAGTACTTC. This sequence encodes CASSNGALSQETQYF. The whole variable domain, remainder taken from reference TRBV5-1 and TRBJ2-5, is KAGVTQTPRYLIKTRGQQVTLSCSPISGHRSVSWYQQTPGQGLQFLFEYFSETQRNKGNFPGRFSGRQFSNSRSEMNVSTLELGDSALYLCASSNGALSQETQYFGPGTRLLVL.

J is TRBJ2-1 and V is TRBV4-3, with unresolved D. V dropped 5 bases and J dropped 0 bases, with 20 bases sitting between them. Germline values: CDR1 LGHNA, CDR2 YSLEER. CDR3 length equals 18 residues. CDR3 DNA sequence: TGCGCCAGCAGCTCGATCGTCCTAGTTCCCGGCTCCTACAATGAGCAGTTCTTC. It yields the protein CASSSIVLVPGSYNEQFF.

The chain couples TRBV5-4 to TRBJ2-3; no clear D. The V gene lost 0 bases and the J gene lost 4 bases, with 9 bases spanning the gap. This CDR3 is 14 amino acids long. Germline CDR1 and CDR2: SGHNT and YYREEE (reference sequence). Here the CDR3 reads CASSLGSMADTQYF. The CDR3 region has the DNA TGTGCCAGCAGCTTGGGGAGTATGGCAGATACGCAGTATTTT.

The CDR3 sequence: CATSEPRTGLDYEQYF. CDR3 sequence (DNA): TGTGCCACCAGTGAGCCAAGGACAGGGTTAGACTACGAGCAGTACTTC. J is TRBJ2-7 and V is TRBV24-1; the match to TRBD1 covers 8 bases. The CDR3 is 16 amino acids. V was clipped by 4 bases and J by 3 bases; unmatched bases: 10. Germline V gene sequence: CDR1 KGHDR, CDR2 SFDVKD.

This clonotype showed up just a few times. V is TRBV12-3 or TRBV12-4 and J is TRBJ1-5; D call uncertain. This CDR3 has 13 amino acids. Trimming took off 6 bases at V and 6 bases at J, with 12 bases between the two ends. The CDR3 nucleotides read TGTGCCAGCAGAAGGGCGGGGATTCAGCCCCAGCATTTT. Translation: CASRRAGIQPQHF.

The chain joins TRBV10-3 to TRBJ2-3, with 11 bases identical to TRBD2. This CDR3 is built from 20 residues. Germline V lookup: CDR1 ENHRY, CDR2 SYGVKD. Unmatched junction bases numbered 13, after V lost 0 bases and J lost 2 bases. The CDR3, as DNA: TGTGCCATCAGTGAGTCTGCTTCTAGCGGGAGGACCCACCACACAGATACGCAGTATTTT. Its translation: CAISESASSGRTHHTDTQYF.

V and J are TRBV5-1 and TRBJ2-3; 10 nucleotides line up with TRBD1. This CDR3 comprises 16 residues. V trimming: 0 bases; J trimming: 2 bases; junction bases outside the gene matches: 3. Germline V lookup: CDR1 SGHRS, CDR2 YFSETQ. In DNA form, the CDR3 reads TGCGCCAGCAGCTTGGGACAGGGGGCATCCACAGATACGCAGTATTTT. It encodes CASSLGQGASTDTQYF. The variable domain in full, with the rest retrieved from reference TRBV5-1 and TRBJ2-3, is KAGVTQTPRYLIKTRGQQVTLSCSPISGHRSVSWYQQTPGQGLQFLFEYFSETQRNKGNFPGRFSGRQFSNSRSEMNVSTLELGDSALYLCASSLGQGASTDTQYFGPGTRLTVL.

The rearrangement links TRBV9 to TRBJ2-5, with D possibly TRBD1 on 5 matching bases. The CDR3 covers 13 residues. Deletions cut 0 bases from V and 3 bases from J, with 6 bases between. Germline CDR1 is SGDLS and CDR2 is YYNGEE. The CDR3 DNA reads TGTGCCAGCAGCGTAGCAGGGAAAGAGACCCAGTACTTC. Amino acid sequence: CASSVAGKETQYF. Supplemented by reference TRBV9 and TRBJ2-5, the full variable domain reads DSGVTQTPKHLITATGQRVTLRCSPRSGDLSVYWYQQSLDQGLQFLIQYYNGEERAKGNILERFSAQQFPDLHSELNLSSLELGDSALYFCASSVAGKETQYFGPGTRLLVL.

V gene TRBV7-2 combines with J gene TRBJ2-3; 7 nucleotides align to TRBD1. The germline CDR1 and CDR2 sequences are SGHTA and FQGNSA. The CDR3 covers 13 residues. V lost 6 bases, J lost 9 bases, and 9 bases stayed unmatched. The CDR3 spells CASSPGQPPTQYF. CDR3 nucleotide sequence: TGTGCCAGCAGTCCGGGACAGCCACCCACGCAGTATTTT. The full variable domain, with the rest looked up from reference TRBV7-2 and TRBJ2-3, is GAGVSQSPSNKVTEKGKDVELRCDPISGHTALYWYRQSLGQGLEFLIYFQGNSAPDKSGLPSDRFSAERTGGSVSTLTIQRTQQEDSAVYLCASSPGQPPTQYFGPGTRLTVL.

In this sample, this clonotype turned up a few times. This chain joins TRBV5-1 and TRBJ2-2, with 7 bases identical to TRBD1. J gave up 3 bases and V 4 bases, and 6 bases lay outside the gene matches. CDR3 length: 15 residues. Germline CDR1 and CDR2: SGHRS and YFSETQ. CDR3 in DNA: TGCGCCAGCAGCGAGGGACAGTCCTACACCGGGGAGCTGTTTTTT. Translated, it gives CASSEGQSYTGELFF. Variable domain in full (rest from reference TRBV5-1 and TRBJ2-2): KAGVTQTPRYLIKTRGQQVTLSCSPISGHRSVSWYQQTPGQGLQFLFEYFSETQRNKGNFPGRFSGRQFSNSRSEMNVSTLELGDSALYLCASSEGQSYTGELFFGEGSRLTVL.

This clonotype came up many times. The chain is built from TRBV20-1 and TRBJ2-3; TRBD2 matches 7 bases. The CDR3 has 14 residues. Germline CDR1 DFQATT, CDR2 SNEGSKA (reference sequence). The J segment lost 4 bases and the V segment lost 0 bases, leaving 4 bases of the junction unmatched. The CDR3 is CSAREPAGADTQYF. CDR3 DNA sequence: TGCAGTGCTAGAGAGCCCGCGGGAGCAGATACGCAGTATTTT.

This clonotype was counted a single time. The V call is TRBV20-1, the J call TRBJ2-2, with D maybe TRBD2 (6 bases). This CDR3 region has 14 residues. With 4 bases removed from V and 2 bases from J, the gap between germline ends came to 11 bases. Looked up from germline, CDR1 is DFQATT and CDR2 is SNEGSKA (reference sequence). The CDR3 protein is CSAKAGPNTGELFF. CDR3 DNA sequence: TGCAGTGCTAAGGCGGGGCCCAACACCGGGGAGCTGTTTTTT.

The chain carries TRBV12-5 and TRBJ2-7; 7 nucleotides align to TRBD2. V lost 5 bases and J lost 5; bases outside the gene matches: 12. CDR3 length: 15 amino acids. CDR1 is LGHNT and CDR2 is FRNRAP in the germline V gene. The CDR3 coding sequence is TGTGCTAGTGGTCCACCTCGGGGGAGGGGTAACGAGCAGTACTTC. Translating gives CASGPPRGRGNEQYF.

The chain employs TRBV29-1 and TRBJ2-7, with 10 bases matching TRBD1. Germline CDR1 is SQVTM and CDR2 is ANQGSEA. With V trimmed by 4 bases and J by 6 bases, 6 bases remained unmatched. The CDR3 is 13 residues long. The CDR3 sequence: CSVGQGAPGEQYF. CDR3 coding DNA: TGCAGCGTTGGACAGGGGGCGCCCGGCGAGCAGTACTTC.

The rearrangement joins TRBV18 to TRBJ2-1; the D is unclear. Looked up from germline, CDR1 is KGHSH and CDR2 is LQKENI. The germline V and J ends were trimmed by 1 base and 12 bases, with 19 bases remaining between them. The CDR3 length is 15 residues. The CDR3 nucleotides read TGTGCCAGCTCACCACGGATCTCAGTGGATATTGGGCAGTTCTTC. As protein: CASSPRISVDIGQFF.

J is TRBJ1-2 and V is TRBV12-3 or TRBV12-4, with 8 bases lining up with TRBD1. The CDR3 runs to 13 residues. With V trimmed by 6 bases and J by 7 bases, 7 bases remained unmatched. Written as DNA, the CDR3 is TGTGCCAGCAGCCCTGGACAGGGTCTTGGCTACACCTTC. This gives the protein CASSPGQGLGYTF.

This clonotype has just a few counts. The V call is TRBV4-2, the J call TRBJ2-3; the D gene is possibly TRBD2 (6 bases). V was shortened by 4 bases and J by 0 bases, with 11 bases between the two germline ends. The germline V gene has CDR1 LGHNA and CDR2 YNFKEQ. This CDR3 has 15 amino acids. The CDR3 reads CASSPGTFSTDTQYF. In DNA form, the CDR3 reads TGTGCCAGCAGCCCCGGGACTTTTAGCACAGATACGCAGTATTTT.

The V call is TRBV12-3 or TRBV12-4, the J call TRBJ2-1; D might be TRBD1 (6 bases). Trimming shortened V by 5 bases and J by 1 base, and 18 bases separated the two germline ends. The CDR3 contains 17 residues. Here the CDR3 DNA reads TGTGCCAGCAGTCCCCCGACAGGAGGTCGGTCCTACAATGAGCAGTTCTTC. Its protein is CASSPPTGGRSYNEQFF.